This T cell receptor (beta chain) was recovered during a study of cytomegalovirus exposure and HLA in healthy donors. Across the study: Early release data held tens of millions of unique TCRs from HLA-typed donors. Study-wide results and caveats: Researchers reported in a later analysis that a missense DCLRE1C variant was tied to TCR beta V- and J-gene trimming. Later analysis identified around 15,000 TCR beta sequences associated with HLA alleles, using a false discovery rate threshold of 0.05.

The V and J ends lost 6 bases and 11 bases, in that order; junction bases with no gene match: 2. The CDR3 runs 9 residues. Germline values: CDR1 DFQATT, CDR2 SNEGSKA (reference sequence). As to this clone: Its antigen is not identified.

In nominal health when sampled, donors likely had unrecorded immune exposures nonetheless. PCR amplification relied on 60 Vbeta primers (plus 13 Jbeta primers). Using immunoSEQ multiplex PCR, the repertoire was profiled, and TCRdb retains in-frame clones only, with some absent. The table records around 300,000 clones, 70% to 90% of them present only once. The TCR comes from a middle-aged woman in good health and CMV-seropositive. Sequenced sample: PBMCs. The chain carries TRBV20-1 and TRBJ2-7; 9 nucleotides match TRBD1. The CDR3 bases are TGCAGTGCGGGACAGGGTGAGTACTTC. Its protein product is CSAGQGEYF.